This T cell receptor (beta chain) was identified during a study of blood T cell repertoires in COVID-19. In the study overall: PBMCs, B-cell-depleted T cells, or T cells were the source of the cDNA or gDNA that made up the material.

The CDR3 extends over 11 amino acids. V dropped 2 bases and J dropped 4 bases, with 5 bases sitting between them. CDR1 is GTSNPN, CDR2 SVGIG, per germline (reference sequence). The method was immunoSEQ multiplex PCR; TCRdb's version includes in-frame clones alone and lacks a portion of them. The table includes a few hundred thousand clones, around 87% detected once. Notes on this clone: This specimen includes other DNA sequences encoding the same CDR3.

This chain connects TRBV30 to TRBJ1-1; D unresolved. The clonotype comes from a woman aged 30 to 39 with COVID-19, enrolled during active disease. The sample was peripheral blood. The CDR3 protein is CAWSSGTEAFF. As DNA, the CDR3 is TGTGCCTGGAGTTCAGGCACTGAAGCTTTCTTT.